A selection of T cell receptor beta chains follows, all from one sample in a study of blood T cells in healthy people across ages. Each CDR3 protein gets one entry after TCRdb re-called the 5' RACE reads with MiXCR. Of roughly 730,000 distinct CDR3 sequences in the sample, just over 55% were seen once. Sequenced: blood. The receptors here all came from a man aged 40-49 years in good health. The CDR3 runs from the conserved cysteine through the conserved F or W. A D gene is named only where the DNA matches it firmly. Size is omitted from some rows. Given values are once, few, many or a class for expanded clones.

V gene	J gene	D gene	clone size	CDR3 protein	CDR3 DNA
TRBV29-1	TRBJ2-7	NA	NA	CSVEVKGLVYEQYF	TGCAGCGTTGAAGTAAAGGGTTTGGTCTACGAGCAGTACTTC
TRBV4-2	TRBJ2-5	TRBD1	NA	CASSQDSAGGRETQYF	TGTGCCAGCAGCCAAGATTCGGCAGGGGGCAGAGAGACCCAGTACTTC
TRBV29-1	TRBJ2-6	NA	NA	CSVAPTSANVLTF	TGCAGCGTTGCCCCCACGTCGGCCAACGTCCTGACTTTC
TRBV3-1	TRBJ1-2	NA	NA	CASSPMGGAGYGYTF	TGTGCCAGCAGCCCCATGGGGGGCGCGGGATATGGCTACACCTTC
TRBV7-2	TRBJ2-5	TRBD1	NA	CASSPQAGQGWETQYF	TGTGCCAGCAGCCCTCAGGCGGGACAGGGTTGGGAGACCCAGTACTTC
TRBV21-1	TRBJ2-3	NA	few	CASSRQFNGLDQGGTQYF	TGTGCCAGCAGCAGACAATTTAACGGACTAGACCAGGGTGGTACGCAGTATTTT
TRBV14	TRBJ2-1	TRBD2	once	CASSPGLDSNEQFF	TGTGCCAGCAGCCCGGGACTAGATTCCAATGAGCAGTTCTTC
TRBV28	TRBJ2-4	NA	few	CASKALGTKNIQYF	TGTGCCAGCAAAGCCCTGGGCACCAAAAACATTCAGTACTTC
TRBV27	TRBJ2-3	NA	NA	CASSVPNAVSTDTQYF	TGTGCCAGCAGTGTCCCTAATGCGGTTAGCACAGATACGCAGTATTTT
TRBV20-1	TRBJ2-7	TRBD2	NA	CSAIVLAGVGEQYF	TGCAGTGCTATTGTACTAGCGGGAGTCGGCGAGCAGTACTTC
TRBV9	TRBJ2-5	NA	NA	CARGCSEQHF	TGTGCCAGAGGGTGCAGCGAGCAGCACTTC
TRBV5-1	TRBJ2-1	NA	NA	CASSLDFPEDPYNEQFF	TGCGCCAGCAGCTTAGATTTCCCCGAGGACCCGTACAATGAGCAGTTCTTC
TRBV6-1	TRBJ1-5	NA	few	CASSEAITSRALQHF	TGTGCCAGCAGTGAAGCGATAACGTCGCGGGCTCTCCAGCATTTT
TRBV6-2/TRBV6-3	TRBJ2-7	TRBD2	NA	CASRPQGTSSYEQYF	TGTGCCAGCAGACCCCAGGGGACTAGCTCCTACGAGCAGTACTTC
TRBV20-1	TRBJ2-3	NA	NA	CSAPKIGPPDTQYF	TGCAGTGCTCCCAAAATCGGGCCGCCAGATACGCAGTATTTT
TRBV12-3/TRBV12-4	TRBJ2-7	NA	few	CASSLGLGTSYEQYF	TGTGCCAGCAGTTTAGGGCTAGGCACCTCCTACGAGCAGTACTTC
TRBV6-2/TRBV6-3	TRBJ2-5	NA	many	CASSQQGAGETQYF	TGTGCCAGCAGTCAACAGGGTGCTGGAGAGACCCAGTACTTC
TRBV6-1	TRBJ2-3	NA	NA	CASSGGFGADTQYF	TGTGCCAGCTCAGGCGGTTTTGGGGCAGATACGCAGTATTTT
TRBV29-1	TRBJ2-5	NA	few	CSVEVVVSETQYF	TGCAGCGTTGAAGTGGTAGTATCAGAGACCCAGTACTTC
TRBV7-3	TRBJ2-3	TRBD1	NA	CASSPYGQGTAGTDTQYF	TGTGCCAGCAGCCCCTATGGACAGGGAACCGCTGGCACAGATACGCAGTATTTT
TRBV12-3/TRBV12-4	TRBJ1-1	TRBD1	NA	CASSKGTGASNTEAFF	TGTGCCAGCAGTAAAGGGACAGGGGCGTCGAACACTGAAGCTTTCTTT
TRBV10-3	TRBJ2-2	TRBD2	NA	CAITSGGNLNTGELFF	TGTGCCATCACCAGCGGGGGAAACCTTAACACCGGGGAGCTGTTTTTT
TRBV7-9	TRBJ1-2	NA	NA	CASSLRAHIYGYTF	TGTGCCAGCAGCCTCCGCGCACATATCTATGGCTACACCTTC
TRBV18	TRBJ2-5	NA	few	CASSPGRGEETQYF	TGTGCCAGCTCCCCGGGCAGGGGCGAAGAGACCCAGTACTTC
TRBV7-8	TRBJ2-7	NA	few	CASSLDLGGYEQYF	TGTGCCAGCAGCTTAGACTTGGGGGGCTACGAGCAGTACTTC
TRBV7-9	TRBJ2-1	NA	few	CASSSLTGPRYNEQFF	TGTGCCAGCAGCTCTTTGACGGGCCCTCGGTACAATGAGCAGTTCTTC
TRBV20-1	TRBJ2-1	NA	few	CSAKEDWAVNTNEQFF	TGCAGTGCTAAGGAGGATTGGGCAGTAAATACCAATGAGCAGTTCTTC
TRBV7-2	TRBJ2-1	TRBD2	once	CASSFGDPAGGKFF	TGTGCCAGCAGTTTCGGAGATCCAGCGGGAGGGAAGTTCTTC
TRBV24-1	TRBJ2-3	TRBD1	NA	CATSDTRTGSTQYF	TGTGCCACCAGTGATACCCGGACAGGTAGTACGCAGTATTTT
TRBV6-4	TRBJ2-7	TRBD2	few	CASSRTSGSSEQYF	TGTGCCAGCAGCAGGACTAGCGGGAGTTCCGAGCAGTACTTC
TRBV29-1	TRBJ2-1	TRBD1	NA	CSHRDRVGNEQFF	TGCAGCCACCGGGACAGGGTCGGCAATGAGCAGTTCTTC
TRBV2	TRBJ1-2	NA	NA	CASSLAFLSRDGYTF	TGTGCCAGCAGCCTAGCATTTCTAAGTCGGGATGGCTACACCTTC
TRBV10-3	TRBJ1-6	NA	few	CAISESRFRGRNSPLHF	TGTGCCATCAGTGAGTCGAGGTTCCGGGGCAGGAATTCACCCCTCCACTTT
TRBV9	TRBJ2-1	NA	NA	CASSLGSLGANEQFF	TGTGCCAGCAGCCTCGGGAGCCTAGGGGCCAATGAGCAGTTCTTC
TRBV6-6	TRBJ2-3	TRBD2	few	CASSYGTSRSTDTQYF	TGTGCCAGCAGTTACGGGACTAGCCGGAGCACAGATACGCAGTATTTT
TRBV15	TRBJ1-2	NA	NA	CATSREDREYGYTF	TGTGCCACCAGCAGAGAAGACCGGGAATATGGCTACACCTTC
TRBV10-3	TRBJ2-6	NA	NA	CAISVGQSGANVLTF	TGTGCCATCAGTGTAGGACAGTCTGGGGCCAACGTCCTGACTTTC
TRBV12-3/TRBV12-4	TRBJ2-5	NA	once	CASSRDSGGTQYF	TGTGCCAGCAGTCGGGACTCTGGGGGGACCCAGTACTTC
TRBV2	TRBJ1-5	TRBD1	NA	CASKPIKTGEQPQHF	TGTGCCAGCAAACCCATTAAAACAGGGGAACAGCCCCAGCATTTT
TRBV7-3	TRBJ2-1	NA	NA	CASSLNPLSSGSEQFF	TGTGCCAGCAGCTTAAATCCCCTCTCCTCAGGTAGTGAGCAGTTCTTC
TRBV6-1	TRBJ2-5	NA	NA	CASNPLGGREETQYF	TGTGCCAGCAATCCCCTCGGGGGGCGAGAGGAGACCCAGTACTTC
TRBV5-1	TRBJ2-2	TRBD1	NA	CASSWTGVSSTGELFF	TGCGCCAGCAGCTGGACAGGGGTTAGTAGCACCGGGGAGCTGTTTTTT
TRBV20-1	TRBJ1-1	NA	NA	CSVAPGRRAFF	TGCAGTGTTGCTCCGGGGCGGAGAGCTTTCTTT
TRBV5-1	TRBJ2-7	NA	NA	CASSLTDDEQYF	TGCGCCAGCAGCTTGACGGACGATGAACAGTACTTC
TRBV9	TRBJ2-5	TRBD2	NA	CASSGSGRRETQCF	TGTGCCAGCAGCGGTAGCGGGAGGAGGGAGACCCAGTGCTTC
TRBV27	TRBJ2-6	TRBD1	few	CASSSPLTGVGANVLTF	TGTGCCAGCAGTTCCCCCCTGACAGGGGTTGGGGCCAACGTCCTGACTTTC
TRBV5-6	TRBJ2-5	TRBD1	NA	CASSFLGKDRETQYF	TGTGCCAGCAGCTTCCTAGGGAAGGACAGGGAGACCCAGTACTTC
TRBV10-3	TRBJ2-1	TRBD2	NA	CAIGLDHEQFF	TGTGCCATCGGACTAGACCATGAGCAGTTCTTC
TRBV6-2/TRBV6-3	TRBJ2-1	TRBD2	NA	CASSYIAGGSMGSSYNEQFF	TGTGCCAGCAGTTACATTGCGGGAGGGTCCATGGGAAGCTCCTACAATGAGCAGTTCTTC
TRBV4-2	TRBJ1-2	TRBD1	NA	CASSQASDWTGADYGYTF	TGTGCCAGCAGCCAAGCATCCGATTGGACAGGGGCGGACTATGGCTACACCTTC
TRBV12-3/TRBV12-4	TRBJ2-6	NA	few	CASSPAQPSGANVLTF	TGTGCCAGCAGCCCAGCCCAGCCTTCTGGGGCCAACGTCCTGACTTTC
TRBV5-1	TRBJ2-7	TRBD1	NA	CASSLYSGQGSYEQYF	TGCGCCAGCAGCTTGTACTCGGGACAGGGTTCCTACGAGCAGTACTTC
TRBV5-1	TRBJ2-5	TRBD2	NA	CASSYGGLAGQETQYF	TGCGCCAGCAGCTACGGGGGACTAGCGGGCCAAGAGACCCAGTACTTC
TRBV6-2/TRBV6-3	TRBJ2-3	NA	NA	CASIQPSSSVKTDTQYF	TGTGCCAGCATTCAACCGTCGTCTAGCGTCAAAACAGATACGCAGTATTTT
TRBV29-1	TRBJ1-2	NA	NA	CSAHLPRQDASSGYTF	TGCAGCGCCCACCTACCCCGACAGGACGCAAGCTCCGGCTACACCTTC